This T cell receptor beta chain was observed in a study of early T cells in non-severe SARS-CoV-2 infection. Researchers attached unique molecular identifiers to individual cDNA molecules. One entry per CDR3 protein results from TCRdb running MiXCR on the 5' RACE reads. Found here are some 35,000 distinct CDR3 sequences, 3% to 4.5% of them singletons; the top ten hold about a tenth. This clonotype appeared many times. The CDR3 runs 13 residues. In germline, CDR1 is MNHEY, CDR2 SVGEGT. V was clipped by 7 bases and J by 2 bases, with 11 bases between them. V gene TRBV6-2 or TRBV6-3 combines with J gene TRBJ1-2; D ambiguous. The specimen was whole blood. The origin of this receptor is an adult who was a healthcare worker with PCR-confirmed SARS-CoV-2 infection or an uninfected control (not recorded which). CDR3 in amino acids: CASTDGRNYGYTF. Here the CDR3 DNA reads TGTGCCAGCACGGACGGAAGGAACTATGGCTACACCTTC.